This T cell receptor beta chain appears in the sequencing data of a study of regulatory T cells in long-lasting Graves disease. Time point of the sample: newly diagnosed GD, antithyroid drugs for less than 3 months. Making the TCR library involved RNA that had been extracted from PBMCs. A blood draw put about 9 milliliters of peripheral blood into EDTA tubes. Sequencing libraries for TCR beta were prepared with iRepertoire HTBI primers and Arm-PCR of CDR3 regions. MiXCR was run by TCRdb on the multiplex PCR reads, yielding one entry per CDR3 protein. The table shows approximately 540,000 distinct CDR3 sequences, with approximately 12% occurring only once. Germline V CDR1 and CDR2: DFQATT, SNEGSKA (reference sequence). V was clipped by 5 bases and J by 0 bases, with 16 bases between them. There are 15 residues in the CDR3. In this sample, this clonotype turned up many times. The data were also submitted as part of a second study, on T cells in Graves' hyperthyroidism and ophthalmopathy. That work adds: During a first-round RT-PCR of the TCR CDR3, the HTBI primer set was used. Stable hyperthyroidism was told apart from ophthalmopathy by a model built on 13 V-J features. The model's output predicted ophthalmopathy at a median of about 5.9 months prior to onset.

The clonotype comes from a woman in her 30s with Graves disease. Sequenced material: peripheral blood mononuclear cells (PBMCs), taken at new diagnosis, from a patient treated with antithyroid drugs. The chain carries TRBV20-1 and TRBJ1-1, with D hard to call. CDR3 protein: CSAHKMGSMNTEAFF. CDR3 DNA sequence: TGCAGTGCTCACAAAATGGGGAGCATGAACACTGAAGCTTTCTTT.